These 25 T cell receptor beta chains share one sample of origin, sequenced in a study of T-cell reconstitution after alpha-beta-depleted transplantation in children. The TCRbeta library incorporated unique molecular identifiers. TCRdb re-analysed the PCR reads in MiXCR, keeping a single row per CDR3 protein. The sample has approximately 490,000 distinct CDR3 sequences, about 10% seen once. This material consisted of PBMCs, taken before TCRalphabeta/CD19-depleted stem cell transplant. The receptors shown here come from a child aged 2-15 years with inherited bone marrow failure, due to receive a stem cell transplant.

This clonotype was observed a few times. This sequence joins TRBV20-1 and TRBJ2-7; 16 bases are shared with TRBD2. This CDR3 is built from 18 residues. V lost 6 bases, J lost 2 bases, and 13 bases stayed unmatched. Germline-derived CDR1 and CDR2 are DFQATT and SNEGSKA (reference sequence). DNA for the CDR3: TGCAGTGCGCCCCCGACACCGGGACTAGCGGGAGGGGCCTACGAGCAGTACTTC. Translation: CSAPPTPGLAGGAYEQYF.

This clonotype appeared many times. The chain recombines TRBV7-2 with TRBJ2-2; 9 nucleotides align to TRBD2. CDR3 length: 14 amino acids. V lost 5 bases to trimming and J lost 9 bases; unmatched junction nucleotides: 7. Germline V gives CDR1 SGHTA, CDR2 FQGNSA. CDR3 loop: CASSQPSGNRELFF. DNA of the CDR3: TGTGCCAGCAGCCAGCCTAGCGGGAATAGGGAGCTGTTTTTT.

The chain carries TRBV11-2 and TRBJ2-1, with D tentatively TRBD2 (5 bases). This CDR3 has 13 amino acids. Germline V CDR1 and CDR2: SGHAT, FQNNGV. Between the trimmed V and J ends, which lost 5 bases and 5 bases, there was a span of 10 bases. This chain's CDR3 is CASSRGEDNEQFF. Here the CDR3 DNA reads TGTGCCAGCAGCCGGGGTGAGGACAATGAGCAGTTCTTC.

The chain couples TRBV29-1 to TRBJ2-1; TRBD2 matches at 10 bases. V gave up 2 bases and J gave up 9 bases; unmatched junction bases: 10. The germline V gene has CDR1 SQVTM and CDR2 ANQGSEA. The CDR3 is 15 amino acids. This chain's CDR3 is CSVEFGLAGVLEQFF. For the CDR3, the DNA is TGCAGCGTTGAATTTGGGCTAGCGGGAGTTCTTGAGCAGTTCTTC.

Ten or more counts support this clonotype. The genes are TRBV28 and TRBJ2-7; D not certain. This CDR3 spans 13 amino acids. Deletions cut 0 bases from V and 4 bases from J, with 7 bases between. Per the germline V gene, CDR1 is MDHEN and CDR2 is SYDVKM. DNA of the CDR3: TGTGCCAGCAGTTTATGCGCGAGGTACGAGCAGTACTTC. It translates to CASSLCARYEQYF. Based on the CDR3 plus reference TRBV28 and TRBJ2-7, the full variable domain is DVKVTQSSRYLVKRTGEKVFLECVQDMDHENMFWYRQDPGLGLRLIYFSYDVKMKEKGDIPEGYSVSREKKERFSLILESASTNQTSMYLCASSLCARYEQYFGPGTRLTVT.

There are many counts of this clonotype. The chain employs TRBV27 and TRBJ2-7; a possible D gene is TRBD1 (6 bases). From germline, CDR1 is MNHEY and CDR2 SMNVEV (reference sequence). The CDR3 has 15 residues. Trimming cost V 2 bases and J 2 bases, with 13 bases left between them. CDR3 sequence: CASSLNNRATYEQYF. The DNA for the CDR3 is TGTGCCAGCAGTTTAAATAACAGGGCCACCTACGAGCAGTACTTC.

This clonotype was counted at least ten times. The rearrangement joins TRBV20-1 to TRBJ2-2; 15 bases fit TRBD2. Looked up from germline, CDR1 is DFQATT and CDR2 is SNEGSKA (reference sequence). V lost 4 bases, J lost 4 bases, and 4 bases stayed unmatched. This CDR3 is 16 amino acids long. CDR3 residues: CSATGLAGGRTGELFF. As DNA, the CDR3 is TGCAGTGCTACCGGACTAGCGGGGGGGCGCACCGGGGAGCTGTTTTTT.

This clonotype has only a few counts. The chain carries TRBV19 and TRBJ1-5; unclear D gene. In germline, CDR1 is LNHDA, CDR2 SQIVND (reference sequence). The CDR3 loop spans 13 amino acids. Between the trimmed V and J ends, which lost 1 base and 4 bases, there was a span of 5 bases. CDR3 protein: CASSIARNQPQHF. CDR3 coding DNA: TGTGCCAGTAGTATAGCCAGAAATCAGCCCCAGCATTTT.

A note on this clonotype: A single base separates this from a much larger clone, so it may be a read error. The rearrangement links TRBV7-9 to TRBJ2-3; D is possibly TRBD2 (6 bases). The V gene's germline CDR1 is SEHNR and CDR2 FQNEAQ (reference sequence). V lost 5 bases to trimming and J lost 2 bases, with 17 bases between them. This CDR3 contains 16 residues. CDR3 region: CASSGRPAGLTDTQYF. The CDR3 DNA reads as TGTGCCAGCAGCGGACGACCAGCGGGTCTCACAGATACGCAGTATTTT.

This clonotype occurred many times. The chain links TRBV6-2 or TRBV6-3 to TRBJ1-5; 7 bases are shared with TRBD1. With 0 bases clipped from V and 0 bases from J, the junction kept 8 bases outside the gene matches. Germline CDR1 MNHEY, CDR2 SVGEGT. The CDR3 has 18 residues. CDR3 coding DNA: TGTGCCAGCAGTTACTCGATGGGCAGGGGGTATAGCAATCAGCCCCAGCATTTT. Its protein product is CASSYSMGRGYSNQPQHF.

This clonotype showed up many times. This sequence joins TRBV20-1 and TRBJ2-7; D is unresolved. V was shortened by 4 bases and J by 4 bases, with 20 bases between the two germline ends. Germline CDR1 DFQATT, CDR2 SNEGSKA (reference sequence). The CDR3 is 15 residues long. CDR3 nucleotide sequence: TGCAGTGCTATGAGAGCTACTTCATTCTCGTACGAGCAGTACTTC. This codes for CSAMRATSFSYEQYF.

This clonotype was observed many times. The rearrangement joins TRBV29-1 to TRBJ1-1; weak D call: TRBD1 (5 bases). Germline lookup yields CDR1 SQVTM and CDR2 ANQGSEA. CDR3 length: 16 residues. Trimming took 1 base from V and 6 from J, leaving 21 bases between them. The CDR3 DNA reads TGCAGCGTTGAAGGTTTACAGGCTACCTTGGTTGCTGAAGCTTTCTTT. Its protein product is CSVEGLQATLVAEAFF. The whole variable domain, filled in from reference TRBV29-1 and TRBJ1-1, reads SAVISQKPSRDICQRGTSLTIQCQVDSQVTMMFWYRQQPGQSLTLIATANQGSEATYESGFVIDKFPISRPNLTFSTLTVSNMSPEDSSIYLCSVEGLQATLVAEAFFGQGTRLTVV.

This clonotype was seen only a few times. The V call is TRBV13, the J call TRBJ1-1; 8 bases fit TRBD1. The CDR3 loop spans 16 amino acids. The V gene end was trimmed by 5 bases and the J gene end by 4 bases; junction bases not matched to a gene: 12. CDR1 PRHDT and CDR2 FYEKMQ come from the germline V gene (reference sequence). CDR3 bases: TGTGCCAGCAGCAAGGCCCCGGACAGGGTTAGCACTGAAGCTTTCTTT. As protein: CASSKAPDRVSTEAFF.

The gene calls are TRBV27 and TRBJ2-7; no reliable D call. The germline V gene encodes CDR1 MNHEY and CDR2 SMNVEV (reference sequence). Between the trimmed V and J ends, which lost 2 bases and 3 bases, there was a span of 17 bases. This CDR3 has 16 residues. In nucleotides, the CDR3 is TGTGCCAGCAGTTTACCGCCCGGACCCCCGGGCTACGAGCAGTACTTC. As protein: CASSLPPGPPGYEQYF.

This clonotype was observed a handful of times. DNA for the CDR3: TGTGCCAGCAGTCCCCATCCCGGGACAGGGATTTACAATGAGCAGTTCTTC. Translated: CASSPHPGTGIYNEQFF. The V call is TRBV27, the J call TRBJ2-1, with 9 bases matching TRBD1. Germline values: CDR1 MNHEY, CDR2 SMNVEV (reference sequence). Trimming at V came to 5 bases and at J to 4 bases, leaving 12 bases not matched to a gene. The CDR3 loop spans 17 amino acids.

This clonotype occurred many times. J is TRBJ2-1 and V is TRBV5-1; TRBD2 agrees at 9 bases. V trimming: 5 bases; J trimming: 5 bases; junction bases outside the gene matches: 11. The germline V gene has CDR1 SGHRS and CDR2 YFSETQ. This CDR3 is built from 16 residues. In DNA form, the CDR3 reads TGCGCCAGCAGTATTGGTGCGGGAGGGCCCCACAATGAGCAGTTCTTC. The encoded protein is CASSIGAGGPHNEQFF.

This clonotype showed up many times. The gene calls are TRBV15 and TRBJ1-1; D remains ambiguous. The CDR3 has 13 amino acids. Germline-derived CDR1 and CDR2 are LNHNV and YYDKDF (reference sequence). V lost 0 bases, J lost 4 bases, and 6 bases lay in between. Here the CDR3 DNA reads TGTGCCACCAGCAGAGATTTAGGCACTGAAGCTTTCTTT. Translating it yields CATSRDLGTEAFF.

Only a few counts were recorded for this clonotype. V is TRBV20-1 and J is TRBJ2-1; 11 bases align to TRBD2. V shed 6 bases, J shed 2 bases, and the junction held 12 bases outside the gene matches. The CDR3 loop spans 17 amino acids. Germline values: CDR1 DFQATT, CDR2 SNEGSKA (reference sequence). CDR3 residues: CSAKTSSGRPTYNEQFF. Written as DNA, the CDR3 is TGCAGTGCGAAGACGTCTAGCGGGAGGCCAACCTACAATGAGCAGTTCTTC.

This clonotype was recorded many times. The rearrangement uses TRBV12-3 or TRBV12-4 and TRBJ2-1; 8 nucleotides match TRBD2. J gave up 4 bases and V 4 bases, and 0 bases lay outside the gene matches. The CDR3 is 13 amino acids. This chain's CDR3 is CASSSSGYNEQFF. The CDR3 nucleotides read TGTGCCAGCAGTTCTAGCGGGTACAATGAGCAGTTCTTC.

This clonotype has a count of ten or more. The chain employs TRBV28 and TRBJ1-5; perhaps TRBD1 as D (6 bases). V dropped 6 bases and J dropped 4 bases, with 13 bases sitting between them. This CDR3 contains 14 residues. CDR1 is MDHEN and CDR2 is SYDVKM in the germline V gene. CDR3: CASSPDSWNQPQHF. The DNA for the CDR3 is TGTGCCAGCAGCCCGGACAGCTGGAATCAGCCCCAGCATTTT.

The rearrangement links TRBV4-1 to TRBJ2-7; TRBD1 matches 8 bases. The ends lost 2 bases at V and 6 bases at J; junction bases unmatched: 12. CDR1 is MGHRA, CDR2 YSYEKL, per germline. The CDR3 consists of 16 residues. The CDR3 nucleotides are TGCGCCAGCAGCCAACTCGGTGGACAGGGATCGATCGAGCAGTACTTC. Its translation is CASSQLGGQGSIEQYF.

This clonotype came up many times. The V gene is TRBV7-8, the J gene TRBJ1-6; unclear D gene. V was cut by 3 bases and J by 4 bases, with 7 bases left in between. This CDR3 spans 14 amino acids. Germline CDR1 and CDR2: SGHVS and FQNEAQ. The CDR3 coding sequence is TGTGCCAGCAGCTTGGCCGCATATAATTCACCCCTCCACTTT. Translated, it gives CASSLAAYNSPLHF.

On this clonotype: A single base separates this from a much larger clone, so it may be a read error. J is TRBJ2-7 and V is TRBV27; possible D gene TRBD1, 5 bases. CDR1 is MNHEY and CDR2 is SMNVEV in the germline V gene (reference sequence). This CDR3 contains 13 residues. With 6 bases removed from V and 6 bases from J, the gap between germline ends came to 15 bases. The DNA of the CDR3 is TGTGCCAGCAGCAGGGCCGCTTTTATCGAGCAGTACTTC. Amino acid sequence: CASSRAAFIEQYF.

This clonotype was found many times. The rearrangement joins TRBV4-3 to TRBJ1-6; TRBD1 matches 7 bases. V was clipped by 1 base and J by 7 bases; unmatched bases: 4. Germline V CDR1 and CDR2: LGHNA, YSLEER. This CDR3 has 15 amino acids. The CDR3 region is CASSQVGGRNSPLHF. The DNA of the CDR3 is TGCGCCAGCAGCCAAGTAGGGGGCCGGAATTCACCCCTCCACTTT.

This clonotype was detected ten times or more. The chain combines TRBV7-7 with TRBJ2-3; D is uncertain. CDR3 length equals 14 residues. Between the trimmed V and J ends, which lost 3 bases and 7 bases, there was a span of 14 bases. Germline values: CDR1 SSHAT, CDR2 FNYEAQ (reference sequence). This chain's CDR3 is CASSFPLYDNTQYF. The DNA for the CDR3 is TGTGCCAGCAGCTTCCCTCTCTATGACAATACGCAGTATTTT.